This T cell receptor (beta chain) was documented in a study of T cells in Graves' hyperthyroidism and ophthalmopathy. Uncontrolled infection, other autoimmune disease, pregnancy or lactation disqualified patients from enrolment. This clonotype has ten or more counts. There were TCR beta CDR3 regions amplified from RNA transcripts. First-round RT-PCR with HTBI primers amplified the TCR CDR3 region. Each CDR3 protein gets one entry after TCRdb re-called the multiplex PCR reads with MiXCR. The sample gives about 600,000 distinct CDR3 sequences, approximately 15% of which show up once; roughly 6.9% is in the top ten. This sequence was found in a woman between 18 and 29 years old with Graves' ophthalmopathy. The sample taken for sequencing was blood.

The CDR3 here is CSAPTGAFTEAFF. As DNA, the CDR3 is TGCAGTGCCCCGACAGGGGCTTTCACTGAAGCTTTCTTT. The chain carries TRBV20-1 and TRBJ1-1, with TRBD1 identical over 8 bases. This CDR3 is built from 13 residues. Germline CDR1 reads DFQATT; CDR2 reads SNEGSKA (reference sequence). V was clipped by 6 bases and J by 4 bases; unmatched bases: 7.